Listed here is a single T cell receptor beta chain. The antigen is not known. Only in-frame clones appear in the TCRdb table, and some are missing; sequencing was by immunoSEQ multiplex PCR. Of 25,000 to 40,000 clones in the sample, around 70% were seen once. Participants had chemo-refractory metastatic non-small-cell lung cancer and were treated with focal radiation plus ipilimumab CTLA-4 blockade. This CDR3 spans 15 amino acids. CDR1 and CDR2 (germline): MNHNS, SASEGT. Trimming took 7 bases from V and 5 from J; bases not matched to a gene: 10. These data originate in a study of radiotherapy plus CTLA-4 blockade in lung cancer. Across the study: There were objective responses in 18% of patients, and around 31% had disease control. Study findings and constraints: Dynamics of early blood T cell clones, together with interferon-beta, were reportedly the best predictors of response.

This chain links TRBV6-1 with TRBJ2-3; 9 positions match TRBD2. The clonotype originates from a human donor with non-small cell lung cancer whose response to radiotherapy plus ipilimumab could not be evaluated. This specimen consisted of peripheral blood, obtained from a patient treated with radiotherapy plus ipilimumab. The CDR3 protein is CASTVAGVAVDTQYF. In DNA form, the CDR3 reads TGTGCCAGCACCGTAGCGGGAGTTGCGGTAGATACGCAGTATTTT.